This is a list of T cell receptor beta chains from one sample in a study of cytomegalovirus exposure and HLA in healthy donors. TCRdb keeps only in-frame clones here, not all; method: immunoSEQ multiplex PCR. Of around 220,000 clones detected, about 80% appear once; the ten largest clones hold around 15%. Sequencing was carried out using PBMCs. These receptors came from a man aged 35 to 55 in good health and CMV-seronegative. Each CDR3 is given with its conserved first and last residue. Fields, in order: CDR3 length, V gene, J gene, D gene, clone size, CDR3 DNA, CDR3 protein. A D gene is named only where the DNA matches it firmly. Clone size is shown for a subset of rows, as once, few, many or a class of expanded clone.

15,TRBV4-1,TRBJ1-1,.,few,TGCGCCAGCAGTCGGGACAAACCATACAGCACTGAAGCTTTCTTT,CASSRDKPYSTEAFF
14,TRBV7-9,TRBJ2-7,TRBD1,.,TGTTCCAGCAGCTTACCAGGGGGCTCCTACGAGCAGTACTTC,CSSSLPGGSYEQYF
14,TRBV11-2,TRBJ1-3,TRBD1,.,TGTGCCGCTGGGGGGACAGGCTCTGGAAACACCATATATTTT,CAAGGTGSGNTIYF
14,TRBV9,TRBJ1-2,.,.,TGTGCCAGCAGCGAGGGGGACGGCCTCTATGGCTACACCTTC,CASSEGDGLYGYTF
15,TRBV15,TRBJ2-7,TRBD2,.,TGTGCCACCAGTTTGTGGCTAGCGGAAGCCTACGAGCAGTACTTC,CATSLWLAEAYEQYF
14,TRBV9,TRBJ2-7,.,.,TGTGCCAGCGGGGCGGAAGGGAAGGGGTCCGAGCAGTACTTC,CASGAEGKGSEQYF
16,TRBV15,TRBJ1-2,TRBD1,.,TGTGCCACCAGCAACAGTGGACAGGAGGGGCACTATGGCTACACCTTC,CATSNSGQEGHYGYTF
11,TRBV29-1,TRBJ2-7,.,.,TGCAGCGTTGACAGGGATAACGAGCAGTACTTC,CSVDRDNEQYF
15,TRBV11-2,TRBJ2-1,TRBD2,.,TGTGCCAGCAGCTTAAGTAGCGGGAGGGCTAATGAGCAGTTCTTC,CASSLSSGRANEQFF
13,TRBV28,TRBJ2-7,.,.,TGTGCCAGCAGTTCCTACCCCTCCTACGAGCAGTACTTC,CASSSYPSYEQYF
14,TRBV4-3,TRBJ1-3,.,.,TGCGCCAGCAGCCCGTCTTTCTCTGGAAACACCATATATTTT,CASSPSFSGNTIYF
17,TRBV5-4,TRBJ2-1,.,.,TGTGCCAGCAGCTTGGAAGGGCGCGGTCTAGCTCGGGATGAGCAGTTCTTC,CASSLEGRGLARDEQFF
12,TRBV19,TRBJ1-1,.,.,TGTGCCAGTACCCCAGGGAACACTGAAGCTTTCTTT,CASTPGNTEAFF
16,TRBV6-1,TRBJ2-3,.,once,TGTGCCAGCAGTGCGGACAGAGACCTCCTCACAGATACGCAGTATTTT,CASSADRDLLTDTQYF
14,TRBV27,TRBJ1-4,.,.,TGTGCCAGCAGCCCAGGGGATACTAATGAAAAACTGTTTTTT,CASSPGDTNEKLFF
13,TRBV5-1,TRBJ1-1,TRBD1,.,TGCGCCAGCAGCCTCACAGGGGAAGGGGAAGCTTTCTTT,CASSLTGEGEAFF
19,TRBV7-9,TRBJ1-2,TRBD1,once,TGTGCCAGCAGCTTAGGGCCGGGACAGGGGCTTTGGGATCACTATGGCTACACCTTC,CASSLGPGQGLWDHYGYTF
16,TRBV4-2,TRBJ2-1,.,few,TGTGCCAGCAGCCAAGATCCCTCTTCGGGCTACAATGAGCAGTTCTTC,CASSQDPSSGYNEQFF
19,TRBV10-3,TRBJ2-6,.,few,TGTGCCATCAGTGAGTCGAACCAAGGGAGGAACTCTGGGGCCAACGTCCTGACTTTC,CAISESNQGRNSGANVLTF
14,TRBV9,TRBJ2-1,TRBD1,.,TGTGCCAGCAGCGCTGACAGGGTATACAATGAGCAGTTCTTC,CASSADRVYNEQFF
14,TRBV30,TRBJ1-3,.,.,TGTGCCTGGAGTGTGGGGGCAGGGGGAAACACCATATATTTT,CAWSVGAGGNTIYF
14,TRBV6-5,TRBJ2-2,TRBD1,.,TGTGCCAGCTCCGGGACAGGGAGATACGGGGAGCTGTTTTTT,CASSGTGRYGELFF
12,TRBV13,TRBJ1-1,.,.,TGTGCCAGCAGCCCCTCCGCCTACGAAGCTTTCTTT,CASSPSAYEAFF
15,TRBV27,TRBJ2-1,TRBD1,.,TGTGCCAGCAGTTACGGACAGGTCCCCCTTAATGAGCAGTTCTTC,CASSYGQVPLNEQFF
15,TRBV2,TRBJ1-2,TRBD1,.,TGTGCCAGCAGTGAAAAGGGACAGGGGGCCCATGGCTACACCTTC,CASSEKGQGAHGYTF
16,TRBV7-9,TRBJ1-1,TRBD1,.,TGTGCCAGCACCGGGACAGGGGGCACCATGAACACTGAAGCTTTCTTT,CASTGTGGTMNTEAFF
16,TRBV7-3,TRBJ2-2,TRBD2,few,TGTGCCAGCAGCTTAACGGCGGGGGTGTACACCGGGGAGCTGTTTTTT,CASSLTAGVYTGELFF
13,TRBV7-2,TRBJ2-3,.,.,TGTGCCAGCAGCCTCGACTTCACAGATACGCAGTATTTT,CASSLDFTDTQYF
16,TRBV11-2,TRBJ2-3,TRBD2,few,TGTGCCAGCAGCCCGACTAGCACGGATATATCAGATACGCAGTATTTT,CASSPTSTDISDTQYF
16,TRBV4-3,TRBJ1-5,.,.,TGCGCCAGCAGCCAAGATGGGCAGGGGATAAGGCAGCCCCAGCATTTT,CASSQDGQGIRQPQHF
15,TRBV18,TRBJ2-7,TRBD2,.,TGTGCCAGCCTAGCCACAGGCGGGAGGGCGAACGAGCAGTACTTC,CASLATGGRANEQYF
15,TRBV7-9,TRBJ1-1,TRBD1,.,TGTGCCAGCAGCTTAGGGGACAGACCTAACACTGAAGCTTTCTTT,CASSLGDRPNTEAFF
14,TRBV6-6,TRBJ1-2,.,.,TGTGCCAGCAGTTTCGCGCGAACAGTCTATGGCTACACCTTC,CASSFARTVYGYTF
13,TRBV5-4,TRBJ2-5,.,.,TGTGCCAGCAGCTGGGGGCAGACAGAGACCCAGTACTTC,CASSWGQTETQYF
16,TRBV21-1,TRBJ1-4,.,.,TGTGCCAGCTACGAGCAGGACAGGGCTCTTGGGGAAAAACTGTTTTTT,CASYEQDRALGEKLFF
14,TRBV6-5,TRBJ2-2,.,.,TGTGCCAGCAGTCCGGGACAGAACACCGGGGAGCTGTTTTTT,CASSPGQNTGELFF
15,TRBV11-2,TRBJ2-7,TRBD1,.,TGTGCCAGCAGGGGGCTGGGACAGGGCACCTACGAGCAGTACTTC,CASRGLGQGTYEQYF
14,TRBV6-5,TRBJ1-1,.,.,TGTGCCAGCATAGAGCAGGGGATGGGGACTGAAGCTTTCTTT,CASIEQGMGTEAFF
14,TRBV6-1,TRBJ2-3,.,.,TGTGCCAGCAGTGAAGCGCACCGAGCAGATACGCAGTATTTT,CASSEAHRADTQYF
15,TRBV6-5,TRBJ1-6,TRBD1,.,TGTGCCAGCAGTTACGGGACAGGGCCTAATTCACCCCTCCACTTT,CASSYGTGPNSPLHF
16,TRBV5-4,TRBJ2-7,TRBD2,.,TGTGCCAGCAGCTTGGCCGGCACGGGGGGGCTGAGAGAGCAGTACTTC,CASSLAGTGGLREQYF
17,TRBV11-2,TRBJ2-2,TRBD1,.,TGTGCCAGCAGCCCCCTGCCAGGGGGTATAGACACCGGGGAGCTGTTTTTT,CASSPLPGGIDTGELFF
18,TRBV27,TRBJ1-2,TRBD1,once,TGTGCCAGCAGTACCTCCCGGGACAGGGGTCGCTACTCCTATGGCTACACCTTC,CASSTSRDRGRYSYGYTF
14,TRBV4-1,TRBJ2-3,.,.,TGCGCCAGCAGCCAAGCAATAGGGGGAGATACGCAGTATTTT,CASSQAIGGDTQYF
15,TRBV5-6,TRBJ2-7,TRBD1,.,TGTGCCAGCAGCTCTGACAGGGTAGGAAACTACGAGCAGTACTTC,CASSSDRVGNYEQYF
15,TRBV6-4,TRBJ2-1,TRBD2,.,TGTGCCAGCAGTCTACTAGCGGGAGCCGCCAATGAGCAGTTCTTC,CASSLLAGAANEQFF
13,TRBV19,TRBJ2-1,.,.,TGTGCCAGTAGCCATGACGGGTGGGATGAGCAGTTCTTC,CASSHDGWDEQFF
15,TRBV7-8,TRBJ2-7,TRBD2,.,TGTGCCAGCAGAACGACTAGCGGGACCCTCTACGAGCAGTACTTC,CASRTTSGTLYEQYF
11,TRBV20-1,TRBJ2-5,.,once,TGCAGTGGCAGGGGAGTGGAGACCCAGTACTTC,CSGRGVETQYF
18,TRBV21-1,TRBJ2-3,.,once,TGTGCCAGCAGCACCTCTTTGGGACTAGCGGGAGAGCAAGATACGCAGTATTTT,CASSTSLGLAGEQDTQYF
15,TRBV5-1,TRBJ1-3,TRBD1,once,TGCGCCAGCAGCTTTACAGGGGGGTCTGGAAACACCATATATTTT,CASSFTGGSGNTIYF
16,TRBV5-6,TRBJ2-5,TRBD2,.,TGTGCCAGCAGCTTGGTCGGACTAGCAGAACAAGAGACCCAGTACTTC,CASSLVGLAEQETQYF
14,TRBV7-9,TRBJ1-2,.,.,TGTGCCAGCAGCCGGGACGGGAGAAACTATGGCTACACCTTC,CASSRDGRNYGYTF
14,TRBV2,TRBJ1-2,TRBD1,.,TGTGCCAGCAGTCGACAGGGAATTGACTATGGCTACACCTTC,CASSRQGIDYGYTF
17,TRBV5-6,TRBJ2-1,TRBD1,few,TGTGCCAGCAGCCCGGTAGGACAGGGGGCTTTTGAGGATGAGCAGTTCTTC,CASSPVGQGAFEDEQFF
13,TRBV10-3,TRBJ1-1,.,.,TGTGCCAGCGGTTCGGCCCGAAGCACTGAAGCTTTCTTT,CASGSARSTEAFF
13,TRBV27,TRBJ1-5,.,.,TGTGCCAGCAGTACCTATAGCAATCAGCCCCAGCATTTT,CASSTYSNQPQHF
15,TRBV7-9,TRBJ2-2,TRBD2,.,TGTGCCAGCAGCTCACTAGCGGGATCCACCGGGGAGCTGTTTTTT,CASSSLAGSTGELFF
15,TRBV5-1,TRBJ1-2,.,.,TGCGCCAGCAGCTCTTCAACAGGGCTGGCAGGTGGCTACACCTTC,CASSSSTGLAGGYTF
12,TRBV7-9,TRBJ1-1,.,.,TGTTCCAGCAGCCTGACAGGTTCCGAAGCTTTCTTT,CSSSLTGSEAFF